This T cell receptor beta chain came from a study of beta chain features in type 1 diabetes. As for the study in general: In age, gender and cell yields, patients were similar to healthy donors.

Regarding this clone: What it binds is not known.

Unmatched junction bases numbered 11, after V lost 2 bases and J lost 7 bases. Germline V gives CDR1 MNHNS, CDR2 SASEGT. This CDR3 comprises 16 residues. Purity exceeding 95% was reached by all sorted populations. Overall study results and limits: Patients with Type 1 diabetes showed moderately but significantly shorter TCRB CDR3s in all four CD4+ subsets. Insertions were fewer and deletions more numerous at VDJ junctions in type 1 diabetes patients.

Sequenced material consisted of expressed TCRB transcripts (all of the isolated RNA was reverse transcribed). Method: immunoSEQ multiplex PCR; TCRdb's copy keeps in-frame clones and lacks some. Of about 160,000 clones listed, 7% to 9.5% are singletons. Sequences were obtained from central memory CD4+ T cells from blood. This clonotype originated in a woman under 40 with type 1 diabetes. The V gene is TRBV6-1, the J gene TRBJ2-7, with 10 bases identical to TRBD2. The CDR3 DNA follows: TGTGCCAGCAGTGAACGGGTGGGACTAGCGTGGTTTGAGCAGTACTTC. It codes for CASSERVGLAWFEQYF.